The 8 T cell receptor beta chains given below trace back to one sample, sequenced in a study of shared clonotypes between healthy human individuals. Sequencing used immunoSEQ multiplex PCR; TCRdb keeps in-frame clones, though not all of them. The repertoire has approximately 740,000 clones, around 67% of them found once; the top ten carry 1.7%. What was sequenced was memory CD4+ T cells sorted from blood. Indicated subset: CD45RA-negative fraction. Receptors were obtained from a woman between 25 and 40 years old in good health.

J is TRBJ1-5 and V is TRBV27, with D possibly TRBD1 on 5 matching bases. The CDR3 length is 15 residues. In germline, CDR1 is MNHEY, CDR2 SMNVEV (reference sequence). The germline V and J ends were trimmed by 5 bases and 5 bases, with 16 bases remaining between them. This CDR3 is CASSPSWDRYQPQHF. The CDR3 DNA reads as TGTGCCAGCAGTCCCTCGTGGGACCGCTATCAGCCCCAGCATTTT.

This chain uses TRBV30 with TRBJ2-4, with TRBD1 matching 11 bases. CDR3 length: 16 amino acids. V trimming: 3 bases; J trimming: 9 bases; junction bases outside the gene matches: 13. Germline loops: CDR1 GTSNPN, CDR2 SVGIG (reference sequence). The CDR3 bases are TGTGCCTGGAGCAGGGCGGGACAGGGGGGCGGCGGCATTCAGTACTTC. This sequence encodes CAWSRAGQGGGGIQYF.

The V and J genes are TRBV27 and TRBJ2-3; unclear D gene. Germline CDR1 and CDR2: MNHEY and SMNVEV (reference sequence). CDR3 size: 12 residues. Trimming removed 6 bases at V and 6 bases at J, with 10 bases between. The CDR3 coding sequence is TGTGCCAGCAGCCTAAATTGGGATACGCAGTATTTT. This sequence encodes CASSLNWDTQYF.

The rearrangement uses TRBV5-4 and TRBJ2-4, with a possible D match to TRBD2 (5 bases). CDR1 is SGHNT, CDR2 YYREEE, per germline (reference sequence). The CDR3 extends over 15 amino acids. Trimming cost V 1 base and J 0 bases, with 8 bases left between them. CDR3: CASSLSGPAKNIQYF. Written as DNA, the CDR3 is TGTGCCAGCAGCTTGAGCGGACCAGCCAAAAACATTCAGTACTTC.

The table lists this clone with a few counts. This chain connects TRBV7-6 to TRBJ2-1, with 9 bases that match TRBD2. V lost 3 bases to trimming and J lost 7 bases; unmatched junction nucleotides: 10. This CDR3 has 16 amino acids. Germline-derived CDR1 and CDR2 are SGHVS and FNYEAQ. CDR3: CASSFRLAGTRNEQFF. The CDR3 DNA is TGTGCCAGCAGCTTTAGGCTAGCGGGGACGAGGAATGAGCAGTTCTTC.

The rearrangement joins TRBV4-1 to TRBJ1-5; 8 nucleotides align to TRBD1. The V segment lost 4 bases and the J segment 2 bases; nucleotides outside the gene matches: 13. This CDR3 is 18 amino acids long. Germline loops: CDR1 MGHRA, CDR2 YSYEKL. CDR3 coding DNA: TGCGCCAGCAGCCCCCTAGTAACGACAGGGGTCGGCAATCAGCCCCAGCATTTT. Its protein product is CASSPLVTTGVGNQPQHF.

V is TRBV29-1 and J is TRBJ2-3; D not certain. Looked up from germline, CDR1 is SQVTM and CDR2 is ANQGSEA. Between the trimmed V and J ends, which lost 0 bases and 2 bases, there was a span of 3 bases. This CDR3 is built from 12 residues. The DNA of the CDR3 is TGCAGCGTTGAAGACCACACAGATACGCAGTATTTT. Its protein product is CSVEDHTDTQYF.

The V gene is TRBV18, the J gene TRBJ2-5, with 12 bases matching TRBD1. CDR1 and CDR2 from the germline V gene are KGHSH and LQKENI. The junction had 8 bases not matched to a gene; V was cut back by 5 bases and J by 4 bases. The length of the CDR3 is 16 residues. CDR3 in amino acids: CASSTGQGAFTETQYF. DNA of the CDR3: TGTGCCAGCTCAACGGGACAGGGGGCATTCACAGAGACCCAGTACTTC.